A selection of T cell receptor beta chains follows, all from one sample in a study of metastatic and nonmetastatic thyroid tumors. TCRdb re-called the PCR reads with MiXCR. This table has tens of thousands of clones, under 20% appearing once. Sequencing was performed on blood. These receptors were obtained from a female donor with papillary thyroid cancer or a benign thyroid nodule (not recorded which). Some clones in this sample may be carry-over from other donors' samples. Both conserved end residues are part of each CDR3. Fields, in order: CDR3 protein, CDR3 DNA, clone size, J gene, CDR3 length, D gene, V gene. The D gene is left open where the match is weak. Expanded clones get a size class; other rows say once, few or many, or leave the size out.

CDR3 protein: CASSGTGAYEQYF
CDR3 DNA: TGTGCCAGCTCGGGGACAGGAGCCTACGAGCAGTACTTC
clone size: medium-sized
J gene: TRBJ2-7
CDR3 length: 13
D gene: TRBD1
V gene: TRBV28

CDR3 protein: CASSIRADNEKLFF
CDR3 DNA: TGTGCCAGCAGCATAAGAGCAGACAATGAAAAACTGTTTTTT
clone size: many
J gene: TRBJ1-4
CDR3 length: 14
D gene: NA
V gene: TRBV5-4

CDR3 protein: CASSQDPVGGRVTDTQYF
CDR3 DNA: TGCGCCAGCAGCCAAGATCCAGTTGGCGGGAGGGTTACAGATACGCAGTATTTT
clone size: many
J gene: TRBJ2-3
CDR3 length: 18
D gene: TRBD2
V gene: TRBV4-1

CDR3 protein: CASGHPTSGRETQYF
CDR3 DNA: TGTGCCAGCGGACACCCGACTAGCGGGAGAGAGACCCAGTACTTC
clone size: NA
J gene: TRBJ2-5
CDR3 length: 15
D gene: TRBD2
V gene: TRBV5-4

CDR3 protein: CSVDRGSGAYNEQFF
CDR3 DNA: TGCAGCGTTGATAGGGGTAGCGGGGCATACAATGAGCAGTTCTTC
clone size: many
J gene: TRBJ2-1
CDR3 length: 15
D gene: TRBD2
V gene: TRBV29-1

CDR3 protein: CASIGMISNQPQHF
CDR3 DNA: TGTGCCAGCATTGGAATGATTAGCAATCAGCCCCAGCATTTT
clone size: many
J gene: TRBJ1-5
CDR3 length: 14
D gene: NA
V gene: TRBV6-1

CDR3 protein: CASSYDRTGRTGYTF
CDR3 DNA: TGTGCCAGCAGTTACGACCGGACAGGGAGGACTGGCTACACCTTC
clone size: medium-sized
J gene: TRBJ1-2
CDR3 length: 15
D gene: TRBD1
V gene: TRBV6-5

CDR3 protein: CATRRGFAGELFF
CDR3 DNA: TGTGCCACCAGGAGGGGTTTTGCGGGGGAGCTGTTTTTT
clone size: many
J gene: TRBJ2-2
CDR3 length: 13
D gene: NA
V gene: TRBV24-1

CDR3 protein: CASGATSGRATVSEQYF
CDR3 DNA: TGTGCTAGTGGTGCGACTAGCGGGAGGGCCACGGTCTCCGAGCAGTACTTC
clone size: many
J gene: TRBJ2-7
CDR3 length: 17
D gene: TRBD2
V gene: TRBV12-5

CDR3 protein: CASSLSPELWQYTGELFF
CDR3 DNA: TGCGCCAGCAGCTTATCGCCCGAGCTTTGGCAGTACACCGGGGAGCTGTTTTTT
clone size: many
J gene: TRBJ2-2
CDR3 length: 18
D gene: NA
V gene: TRBV5-1

CDR3 protein: CSAGDFPGTESYNEQFF
CDR3 DNA: TGCAGTGCTGGGGATTTCCCCGGGACGGAAAGTTACAATGAGCAGTTCTTC
clone size: many
J gene: TRBJ2-1
CDR3 length: 17
D gene: NA
V gene: TRBV20-1

CDR3 protein: CASRGATGTLNTEAFF
CDR3 DNA: TGCGCCAGCAGGGGTGCGACAGGGACTTTGAACACTGAAGCTTTCTTT
clone size: NA
J gene: TRBJ1-1
CDR3 length: 16
D gene: TRBD1
V gene: TRBV4-3

CDR3 protein: CASSAGQTYEQYF
CDR3 DNA: TGTGCCAGCAGCGCCGGACAGACCTACGAGCAGTACTTC
clone size: medium-sized
J gene: TRBJ2-7
CDR3 length: 13
D gene: NA
V gene: TRBV6-1

CDR3 protein: CDVKGRNQPQHF
CDR3 DNA: TGTGACGTCAAGGGTCGCAATCAGCCCCAGCATTTT
clone size: NA
J gene: TRBJ1-5
CDR3 length: 12
D gene: NA
V gene: TRBV24-1

CDR3 protein: CASSRNRDTHSNQPQHF
CDR3 DNA: TGTGCCAGCAGCCGCAACCGGGACACCCATAGCAATCAGCCCCAGCATTTT
clone size: many
J gene: TRBJ1-5
CDR3 length: 17
D gene: NA
V gene: TRBV7-3

CDR3 protein: CASSIFSYNSPLHF
CDR3 DNA: TGTGCCAGTAGTATCTTTTCTTACAATTCACCCCTCCACTTT
clone size: many
J gene: TRBJ1-6
CDR3 length: 14
D gene: NA
V gene: TRBV19

CDR3 protein: CAISTLGPFSHRLGGQETQYF
CDR3 DNA: TGTGCCATCTCGACCTTAGGCCCCTTTTCCCACAGGCTAGGCGGCCAAGAGACCCAGTACTTC
clone size: many
J gene: TRBJ2-5
CDR3 length: 21
D gene: NA
V gene: TRBV28

CDR3 protein: CASSPWWVSYNSPLHF
CDR3 DNA: TGTGCCAGCAGCCCGTGGTGGGTCTCCTATAATTCACCCCTCCACTTT
clone size: few
J gene: TRBJ1-6
CDR3 length: 16
D gene: NA
V gene: TRBV2

CDR3 protein: CAWSKRGGTGELFF
CDR3 DNA: TGTGCCTGGAGTAAAAGAGGAGGCACCGGGGAGCTGTTTTTT
clone size: many
J gene: TRBJ2-2
CDR3 length: 14
D gene: NA
V gene: TRBV30

CDR3 protein: CSARDPRKVKYF
CDR3 DNA: TGCAGTGCTAGAGATCCTAGGAAGGTTAAGTACTTC
clone size: many
J gene: TRBJ2-7
CDR3 length: 12
D gene: NA
V gene: TRBV20-1

CDR3 protein: CAISEAENYEQYF
CDR3 DNA: TGTGCCATCAGTGAAGCGGAGAACTACGAGCAGTACTTT
clone size: NA
J gene: TRBJ2-7
CDR3 length: 13
D gene: NA
V gene: TRBV2

CDR3 protein: CASSLDARVNTEAFF
CDR3 DNA: TGTGCCAGCAGCTTAGATGCACGGGTGAACACTGAAGCTTTCTTT
clone size: many
J gene: TRBJ1-1
CDR3 length: 15
D gene: NA
V gene: TRBV11-2

CDR3 protein: CASSPTSSTTSSYEQYF
CDR3 DNA: TGTGCCAGCAGTCCCACTTCTTCTACTACCTCCTCCTACGAGCAGTACTTC
clone size: many
J gene: TRBJ2-7
CDR3 length: 17
D gene: NA
V gene: TRBV2

CDR3 protein: CASKTTGVGSYNEQFF
CDR3 DNA: TGTGCCAGCAAAACGACAGGGGTGGGCTCCTACAATGAGCAGTTCTTC
clone size: NA
J gene: TRBJ2-1
CDR3 length: 16
D gene: NA
V gene: TRBV5-2

CDR3 protein: CASSGGDRGLTKNIQYF
CDR3 DNA: TGTGCCAGCAGTGGGGGAGACAGGGGGCTGACCAAAAACATTCAGTACTTC
clone size: many
J gene: TRBJ2-4
CDR3 length: 17
D gene: TRBD1
V gene: TRBV25-1

CDR3 protein: CASSLRGFGTEAFF
CDR3 DNA: TGTGCCAGCAGTTTACGAGGGTTTGGCACTGAAGCTTTCTTT
clone size: NA
J gene: TRBJ1-1
CDR3 length: 14
D gene: NA
V gene: TRBV28

CDR3 protein: CASSARLDYNEQFF
CDR3 DNA: TGTGCCAGCAGCGCCCGACTAGATTACAATGAGCAGTTCTTC
clone size: many
J gene: TRBJ2-1
CDR3 length: 14
D gene: NA
V gene: TRBV7-9

CDR3 protein: CASSDAAAGHYNEQFF
CDR3 DNA: TGTGCCAGCAGTGACGCGGCGGCAGGGCACTACAATGAGCAGTTCTTC
clone size: medium-sized
J gene: TRBJ2-1
CDR3 length: 16
D gene: NA
V gene: TRBV2

CDR3 protein: CASSRTSGEYNEQFF
CDR3 DNA: TGTGCCAGCAGTCGGACTAGCGGGGAATACAATGAGCAGTTCTTC
clone size: many
J gene: TRBJ2-1
CDR3 length: 15
D gene: TRBD2
V gene: TRBV6-1

CDR3 protein: CASSPQGHNQPQHF
CDR3 DNA: TGTGCCAGCAGCCCACAGGGTCACAATCAGCCCCAGCATTTT
clone size: many
J gene: TRBJ1-5
CDR3 length: 14
D gene: NA
V gene: TRBV7-2

CDR3 protein: CATSHSQETQYF
CDR3 DNA: TGTGCCACCTCCCACAGCCAAGAGACCCAGTACTTC
clone size: NA
J gene: TRBJ2-5
CDR3 length: 12
D gene: NA
V gene: TRBV28

CDR3 protein: CASSLAGGLSDTQYF
CDR3 DNA: TGTGCCAGCAGCTTGGCGGGAGGCCTCTCAGATACGCAGTATTTT
clone size: many
J gene: TRBJ2-3
CDR3 length: 15
D gene: TRBD2
V gene: TRBV11-1

CDR3 protein: CASSDRGGSYEQYF
CDR3 DNA: TGTGCCAGCAGTGACCGAGGGGGGTCCTACGAGCAGTACTTC
clone size: many
J gene: TRBJ2-7
CDR3 length: 14
D gene: NA
V gene: TRBV6-1

CDR3 protein: CASSPGTSGGQETQYF
CDR3 DNA: TGCGCCAGCAGCCCCGGGACGAGCGGGGGCCAAGAGACCCAGTACTTC
clone size: many
J gene: TRBJ2-5
CDR3 length: 16
D gene: TRBD2
V gene: TRBV5-1

CDR3 protein: CASSEPGTGVNEQFF
CDR3 DNA: TGTGCCAGCAGCGAACCCGGGACAGGGGTTAATGAGCAGTTCTTC
clone size: NA
J gene: TRBJ2-1
CDR3 length: 15
D gene: TRBD1
V gene: TRBV9

CDR3 protein: CASSLDGLANGDEQFF
CDR3 DNA: TGTGCCAGCAGTTTAGACGGTCTAGCAAATGGAGATGAGCAGTTCTTC
clone size: many
J gene: TRBJ2-1
CDR3 length: 16
D gene: NA
V gene: TRBV12-3/TRBV12-4

CDR3 protein: CASSLTPSVQNTGELFF
CDR3 DNA: TGCGCCAGCAGCTTAACCCCTAGCGTACAGAACACCGGGGAGCTGTTTTTT
clone size: many
J gene: TRBJ2-2
CDR3 length: 17
D gene: NA
V gene: TRBV5-1

CDR3 protein: CASSPGEAVANVLTF
CDR3 DNA: TGTGCCAGCAGCCCTGGGGAAGCCGTGGCCAACGTCCTGACTTTC
clone size: NA
J gene: TRBJ2-6
CDR3 length: 15
D gene: NA
V gene: TRBV9

CDR3 protein: CAWSRGGGQPQHF
CDR3 DNA: TGTGCCTGGAGTCGTGGGGGAGGTCAGCCCCAGCATTTT
clone size: NA
J gene: TRBJ1-5
CDR3 length: 13
D gene: NA
V gene: TRBV30

CDR3 protein: CASSLGTRSKQETQYF
CDR3 DNA: TGTGCCAGCAGCTTAGGGACTAGGAGTAAACAAGAGACCCAGTACTTC
clone size: many
J gene: TRBJ2-5
CDR3 length: 16
D gene: TRBD2
V gene: TRBV5-8

CDR3 protein: CASSISGTGRNIQYF
CDR3 DNA: TGTGCCAGCAGCATCTCCGGGACAGGGCGTAACATTCAGTACTTC
clone size: many
J gene: TRBJ2-4
CDR3 length: 15
D gene: TRBD1
V gene: TRBV5-6

CDR3 protein: CASSSGGGETQYF
CDR3 DNA: TGCGCCAGCAGTTCTGGAGGGGGGGAGACCCAGTACTTC
clone size: NA
J gene: TRBJ2-5
CDR3 length: 13
D gene: NA
V gene: TRBV5-1

CDR3 protein: CAIQAHSIGCSGANVLTF
CDR3 DNA: TGTGCCATCCAGGCCCACTCTATCGGATGCTCTGGGGCCAACGTCCTGACTTTC
clone size: NA
J gene: TRBJ2-6
CDR3 length: 18
D gene: NA
V gene: TRBV10-3

CDR3 protein: CASSPGLRSGELFF
CDR3 DNA: TGTGCCAGCAGCCCGGGACTAAGATCCGGGGAGCTGTTTTTT
clone size: many
J gene: TRBJ2-2
CDR3 length: 14
D gene: TRBD2
V gene: TRBV3-1

CDR3 protein: CASSLSTLVTDTQYF
CDR3 DNA: TGCGCCAGCAGCTTGTCTACCCTCGTCACAGATACGCAGTATTTT
clone size: NA
J gene: TRBJ2-3
CDR3 length: 15
D gene: NA
V gene: TRBV5-1